Following are 4 T cell receptor beta chains from one sample sequenced in a study of T cells in Graves' hyperthyroidism and ophthalmopathy. Regions amplified from RNA transcripts were the TCR beta CDR3 regions. HTBI primers were employed in a first-round RT-PCR of the TCR CDR3. One entry per CDR3 protein results from TCRdb running MiXCR on the multiplex PCR reads. The sample records approximately 610,000 distinct CDR3 sequences, roughly 14% being singletons. Material for sequencing was blood. The receptors here all came from a woman aged 35 to 49 with Graves' ophthalmopathy.

J is TRBJ2-2 and V is TRBV7-9, with D perhaps TRBD1 or TRBD2 (6 bases each). There are 14 residues in the CDR3. Germline assignment: CDR1 SEHNR and CDR2 FQNEAQ (reference sequence). The V end was cut by 8 bases, the J end by 1 base, with 11 bases between. The CDR3 reads CASPRGQNTGELFF. In DNA, the CDR3 is TGTGCCAGCCCGCGGGGACAGAACACCGGGGAGCTGTTTTTT.

This clonotype showed up many times. CDR3 region: CASSLSTPGSGNTIYF. CDR3 coding DNA: TGTGCCAGCAGTCTCTCAACCCCAGGGAGCGGAAACACCATATATTTT. V is TRBV12-3 or TRBV12-4 and J is TRBJ1-3; maybe TRBD1 (5 bases). V lost 5 bases to trimming and J lost 4 bases, with 18 bases between them. CDR3 length: 16 amino acids.

This clonotype was picked up many times. The V and J genes are TRBV20-1 and TRBJ2-2, with D unresolved. The length of the CDR3 is 16 residues. Trimming removed 3 bases at V and 2 bases at J, with 16 bases between. Germline V gene sequence: CDR1 DFQATT, CDR2 SNEGSKA (reference sequence). CDR3 amino acids: CSASLAAELNTGELFF. CDR3 DNA sequence: TGCAGTGCTAGCCTCGCGGCGGAATTAAACACCGGGGAGCTGTTTTTT.

This clonotype was found many times. J is TRBJ2-1 and V is TRBV7-2; 11 bases match TRBD1. CDR1 is SGHTA and CDR2 is FQGNSA in the germline V gene. This CDR3 is built from 17 residues. Trimming removed 5 bases from V and 4 bases from J; junction bases left unmatched: 10. As DNA, the CDR3 is TGTGCCAGCAGCCCGCAGACCGGGACAGGGGGATACAATGAGCAGTTCTTC. Translating it yields CASSPQTGTGGYNEQFF.